This TCR beta chain was captured by sequencing in a study of T cell repertoires in cytomegalovirus infection. Study-wide context: Well-studied HLA-B-restricted epitopes and recently identified HLA-C-restricted epitopes of CMV were both used in the study. Study results and limitations: The study found HLA-C-restricted CMV-specific TCR beta clonotypes dominating the ex vivo response.

TCRdb called the reads again in MiXCR, with one record for every CDR3 protein. The data contain 380,000 or so distinct CDR3 sequences, about 32% of them singletons. Germline assignment: CDR1 SGHTA and CDR2 FQGTGA. CDR3 size: 14 residues. V was pared by 6 bases and J by 3 bases, with 15 bases between. Concerning this clonotype itself: Its target is not known.

The sequence came from a human donor in good health (CMV status not recorded). Some clones in this sample may be carry-over from other donors' samples. This chain links TRBV7-3 with TRBJ2-7, with D possibly being TRBD2 (6 bases). The sample consisted of cultured PBMCs, taken from culture after CMV antigen stimulation. CDR3 region: CASRDGLAYYEQYF. The DNA of the CDR3 is TGTGCCAGCAGGGATGGGCTAGCGTACTACGAGCAGTACTTC.